What follows are 15 T cell receptor beta chains derived from one specimen sequenced in a study of blood T cell repertoires in COVID-19. The data were produced by immunoSEQ multiplex PCR, yet TCRdb's version contains in-frame clones alone and is incomplete. The data hold tens of thousands of clones, with approximately 80% observed a single time. Source material: peripheral blood. These receptors all come from a man in his 70s with COVID-19, enrolled during active disease.

The chain links TRBV5-4 to TRBJ2-3; 8 nucleotides match TRBD1. Germline V gene data show CDR1 as SGHNT and CDR2 as YYREEE (reference sequence). The CDR3 is made up of 16 amino acids. J was trimmed by 0 bases and V by 4 bases; bases with no gene match: 7. The CDR3 spells CASSLRTGQSTDTQYF. The CDR3 DNA follows: TGTGCCAGCAGCCTCCGGACAGGGCAGAGCACAGATACGCAGTATTTT.

The J gene is TRBJ2-7, the V gene TRBV7-8; no firm D call. Germline V lookup: CDR1 SGHVS, CDR2 FQNEAQ. The CDR3 is 13 amino acids. Trimming stripped 3 bases from V and 2 bases from J, with 8 bases between. The CDR3 DNA sequence: TGTGCCAGCAGCTTCGGCAGGACCTACGAGCAGTACTTC. This translates into CASSFGRTYEQYF.

The V gene is TRBV4-1, the J gene TRBJ1-1, with D perhaps matching TRBD1 (5 bases). CDR1 is MGHRA, CDR2 YSYEKL, per germline. V lost 4 bases, J lost 0 bases, and 15 bases lay in between. This CDR3 has 16 residues. The CDR3 nucleotides are TGCGCCAGCAGCCGAAAGGAGGGGAAAATGAACACTGAAGCTTTCTTT. Amino acid sequence: CASSRKEGKMNTEAFF.

The rearrangement links TRBV6-5 to TRBJ1-1; the D is unclear. Trimming shortened V by 5 bases and J by 1 base, and 8 bases separated the two germline ends. CDR1 and CDR2 (germline): MNHEY, SVGAGI. This CDR3 region has 13 residues. In DNA form, the CDR3 reads TGTGCCAGCAGTCGGTCAACGAACACTGAAGCTTTCTTT. It codes for CASSRSTNTEAFF.

J is TRBJ1-2 and V is TRBV5-5; the match to TRBD1 covers 10 bases. Germline V CDR1 and CDR2: SGHKS, YYEKEE (reference sequence). The trim removed 4 bases at V and 4 bases at J, leaving 13 bases unmatched. This CDR3 contains 17 residues. The CDR3 is CASSLAGQGRGIYGYTF. In nucleotides, the CDR3 is TGTGCCAGCAGCCTAGCGGGACAGGGGAGGGGGATCTATGGCTACACCTTC. The full variable domain, rest sourced from reference TRBV5-5 and TRBJ1-2, is DAGVTQSPTHLIKTRGQQVTLRCSPISGHKSVSWYQQVLGQGPQFIFQYYEKEERGRGNFPDRFSARQFPNYSSELNVNALLLGDSALYLCASSLAGQGRGIYGYTFGSGTRLTVV.

The count of this clone is one. The rearrangement joins TRBV7-9 to TRBJ2-1, with TRBD2 matching 7 bases. The CDR3 is 15 amino acids. Germline V gene sequence: CDR1 SEHNR, CDR2 FQNEAQ (reference sequence). The junction had 6 bases not matched to a gene; V was cut back by 3 bases and J by 4 bases. For the CDR3, the DNA is TGTGCCAGCAGCTTTGGTTCGGGGGGATACAATGAGCAGTTCTTC. As protein: CASSFGSGGYNEQFF.

This clone was recorded a few times. The rearrangement joins TRBV7-2 to TRBJ1-5, with D hard to call. The CDR3 runs to 14 residues. Trimming stripped 0 bases from V and 0 bases from J, with 3 bases between. Germline V gene sequence: CDR1 SGHTA, CDR2 FQGNSA. CDR3 protein: CASSLANSNQPQHF. The CDR3 region has the DNA TGTGCCAGCAGCTTAGCTAATAGCAATCAGCCCCAGCATTTT.

The chain carries TRBV7-2 and TRBJ2-7, with 9 bases that match TRBD1. The V gene's germline CDR1 is SGHTA and CDR2 FQGNSA. The CDR3 covers 15 residues. After removal of 5 bases from V and 1 base from J, the junction contained 6 bases not matched to a gene. The CDR3 sequence is CASSKTGGVSYEQYF. CDR3 DNA sequence: TGTGCCAGCAGCAAAACAGGGGGCGTGTCCTACGAGCAGTACTTC.

The chain couples TRBV28 to TRBJ1-1; TRBD1 might be the D (6 bases). Per germline, CDR1 MDHEN and CDR2 SYDVKM. The germline V and J ends were trimmed by 7 bases and 0 bases, with 9 bases remaining between them. CDR3 length equals 13 residues. CDR3 coding DNA: TGTGCCAGCAAAGGACAGATGAACACTGAAGCTTTCTTT. Its translation is CASKGQMNTEAFF.

The rearrangement uses TRBV28 and TRBJ1-3; TRBD1 matches 9 bases. Losses at the gene ends were 3 bases for V and 3 bases for J; bases not matched to a gene: 9. The CDR3 is 17 amino acids. CDR1 is MDHEN and CDR2 is SYDVKM in the germline V gene. CDR3 sequence reads: CASSLPRTGVGGNTIYF. DNA for the CDR3: TGTGCCAGCAGTTTGCCCCGGACAGGGGTCGGTGGAAACACCATATATTTT.

The V gene is TRBV28, the J gene TRBJ2-5; TRBD1 matches at 7 bases. Germline-derived CDR1 and CDR2 are MDHEN and SYDVKM. This CDR3 spans 13 amino acids. V shed 6 bases, J shed 3 bases, and the junction held 4 bases outside the gene matches. The CDR3 DNA reads as TGTGCCAGCAGGAAAGACAGGGAAGAGACCCAGTACTTC. Protein product: CASRKDREETQYF. Supplemented by reference TRBV28 and TRBJ2-5, the full variable domain reads DVKVTQSSRYLVKRTGEKVFLECVQDMDHENMFWYRQDPGLGLRLIYFSYDVKMKEKGDIPEGYSVSREKKERFSLILESASTNQTSMYLCASRKDREETQYFGPGTRLLVL.

The chain links TRBV15 to TRBJ2-2; tentative D call: TRBD1 (6 bases). V lost 2 bases and J 7 bases, leaving 20 bases between the germline ends. The germline V gene has CDR1 LNHNV and CDR2 YYDKDF (reference sequence). This CDR3 has 17 residues. The CDR3 DNA follows: TGTGCCACCAGCAGATCACACACCGGGACATCCTACGGGGAGCTGTTTTTT. Its translation is CATSRSHTGTSYGELFF.

V is TRBV30 and J is TRBJ2-7, with D maybe TRBD2 (5 bases). CDR3 length: 15 residues. V was pared by 1 base and J by 3 bases, with 16 bases between. Germline V gene data show CDR1 as GTSNPN and CDR2 as SVGIG (reference sequence). CDR3 bases: TGTGCCTGGAGTGGCGTAGAGGGTAGAGTCTACGAGCAGTACTTC. Translating gives CAWSGVEGRVYEQYF.

V usage is TRBV7-6 and J usage is TRBJ2-1; 7 positions match TRBD2. Looked up from germline, CDR1 is SGHVS and CDR2 is FNYEAQ. With V trimmed by 1 base and J by 8 bases, 14 bases remained unmatched. The CDR3 sequence is 17 residues long. Here the CDR3 DNA reads TGTGCCAGCAGCTTAGGAGTAGGCGGGAGCTCAGCCCATGAGCAGTTCTTC. Its translation: CASSLGVGGSSAHEQFF.

The chain couples TRBV27 to TRBJ1-1; weak D call: TRBD1 (6 bases). Germline V gene sequence: CDR1 MNHEY, CDR2 SMNVEV (reference sequence). V lost 5 bases and J 2 bases, leaving 15 bases between the germline ends. The CDR3 sequence is 15 residues long. In nucleotides, the CDR3 is TGTGCCAGCAGTCCCCCCAGGGGAGACAACACTGAAGCTTTCTTT. Translation: CASSPPRGDNTEAFF.